Below, 13 T cell receptor beta chains from the same sample are listed, as sequenced in a study of vaccination effects on CD4 cells after COVID-19. Pools of viral peptides were used by the ViraFEST assay to expand antigen-specific CD4+ T cells ahead of sequencing. The culture ran for less than 12 days, and then CD4+ T cells were isolated. The repertoire was sequenced with immunoSEQ multiplex PCR; TCRdb's copy has only in-frame clones and lacks some. The sample has approximately 54,000 clones; 75% to 90% are singletons. No antigen is known for these receptors. Sequencing used CD4+ T cells from PBMCs cultured with HCoV-229E spike peptides, obtained before COVID-19 vaccination. Receptor source: a human donor who received a COVID-19 vaccine.

The rearrangement joins TRBV7-4 to TRBJ2-3, with TRBD2 matching over 15 bases. This CDR3 has 20 residues. The junction had 10 bases not matched to a gene; V was cut back by 1 base and J by 2 bases. Germline V gives CDR1 SGHVT, CDR2 SQSDAQ. The chain's CDR3 is CASSLVLRTSGGVSTDTQYF. The CDR3 coding sequence is TGTGCCAGCAGCTTAGTTCTTCGGACTAGCGGGGGGGTTTCCACAGATACGCAGTATTTT.

CDR3: CAWSFEETQYF. The CDR3 nucleotides are TGTGCCTGGAGTTTTGAAGAGACCCAGTACTTC. J is TRBJ2-5 and V is TRBV30; D is uncertain. V was shortened by 2 bases and J by 3 bases, with 4 bases between the two germline ends. The germline CDR1 and CDR2 sequences are GTSNPN and SVGIG (reference sequence). This CDR3 region has 11 residues.

The DNA for the CDR3 is TGTGCCAGCTCACCACAGGGAAACACCATATATTTT. Translation: CASSPQGNTIYF. This sequence joins TRBV18 and TRBJ1-3; no clear D gene. Trimming removed 1 base at V and 4 bases at J, with 2 bases between. CDR1 is KGHSH and CDR2 is LQKENI in the germline V gene. The CDR3 totals 12 residues. The complete variable domain, with remaining parts taken from reference TRBV18 and TRBJ1-3, reads NAGVMQNPRHLVRRRGQEARLRCSPMKGHSHVYWYRQLPEEGLKFMVYLQKENIIDESGMPKERFSAEFPKEGPSILRIQQVVRGDSAAYFCASSPQGNTIYFGEGSWLTVV.

The V gene is TRBV19, the J gene TRBJ2-1, with a tentative D call TRBD1 (5 bases). The V gene lost 8 bases and the J gene lost 9 bases, with 23 bases spanning the gap. The CDR3 spans 15 residues. Germline V gene sequence: CDR1 LNHDA, CDR2 SQIVND (reference sequence). The chain's CDR3 is CASERHLGPPGEQFF. CDR3 in DNA: TGTGCCAGTGAGAGACATCTGGGGCCCCCGGGTGAGCAGTTCTTC.

The chain couples TRBV24-1 to TRBJ1-1; TRBD1 matches 7 bases. The trim removed 4 bases at V and 4 bases at J, leaving 5 bases unmatched. Germline-derived CDR1 and CDR2 are KGHDR and SFDVKD. The CDR3 covers 14 residues. The CDR3 protein is CATSDRRQGTEAFF. CDR3 in DNA: TGTGCCACCAGTGACCGACGACAGGGCACTGAAGCTTTCTTT.

This chain joins TRBV9 and TRBJ1-5; a possible D gene is TRBD1 (5 bases). Germline CDR1 and CDR2: SGDLS and YYNGEE. This CDR3 has 16 residues. V lost 0 bases and J 1 base, leaving 11 bases between the germline ends. In nucleotides, the CDR3 is TGTGCCAGCAGCGTAGGTCCTGGGGCAAGCAATCAGCCCCAGCATTTT. It is translated as CASSVGPGASNQPQHF.

In its sample, this clone was seen a few times. The V and J genes are TRBV9 and TRBJ1-2; 7 positions match TRBD1. V lost 0 bases and J lost 8; bases outside the gene matches: 7. Germline-derived CDR1 and CDR2 are SGDLS and YYNGEE. This CDR3 has 14 amino acids. In nucleotides, the CDR3 is TGTGCCAGCAGCGTAGATGACAGGGTGGGAGGCTACACCTTC. Protein product: CASSVDDRVGGYTF. Based on the CDR3 plus reference TRBV9 and TRBJ1-2, the full variable domain is DSGVTQTPKHLITATGQRVTLRCSPRSGDLSVYWYQQSLDQGLQFLIQYYNGEERAKGNILERFSAQQFPDLHSELNLSSLELGDSALYFCASSVDDRVGGYTFGSGTRLTVV.

The rearrangement uses TRBV10-1 and TRBJ1-1, with D maybe TRBD1 (6 bases). Germline loops: CDR1 WNHNN, CDR2 SYGVQD (reference sequence). V was cut by 3 bases and J by 7 bases, with 15 bases left in between. The CDR3 has 14 residues. The CDR3 coding sequence is TGCGCCAGCAGTGAAGGGGGGACCTCACTTGAAGCTTTCTTT. Residues: CASSEGGTSLEAFF.

The chain employs TRBV6-5 and TRBJ1-2; the D is unclear. This CDR3 is 14 amino acids long. V was trimmed by 2 bases and J by 5 bases, leaving 12 bases between them. CDR1 MNHEY and CDR2 SVGAGI come from the germline V gene. Here the CDR3 DNA reads TGTGCCAGCAGTTACGGCCCCGGCGCATATGGCTACACCTTC. It specifies CASSYGPGAYGYTF.

This clone showed up just a few times. The chain links TRBV18 to TRBJ2-7, with D possibly matching TRBD1 (6 bases). V gave up 2 bases and J gave up 2 bases, with 13 bases separating them. CDR1 and CDR2 (germline): KGHSH, LQKENI. The CDR3 contains 15 residues. The CDR3 nucleotides read TGTGCCAGCTCACCAGAGGGACATGGAGCCTACGAGCAGTACGTC. Translating gives CASSPEGHGAYEQYV.

This clone was observed a few times. CDR3: CASSATLDRKAFF. The CDR3 bases are TGTGCCAGCAGCGCCACACTGGACAGGAAAGCTTTCTTT. The rearrangement uses TRBV9 and TRBJ1-1, with 7 positions matching TRBD1. The germline V gene has CDR1 SGDLS and CDR2 YYNGEE. CDR3 length: 13 residues. The junction had 8 bases not matched to a gene; V was cut back by 3 bases and J by 9 bases.

To note about this clone: The identical CDR3 is also encoded by other nucleotide sequences in the sample. The chain employs TRBV6-5 and TRBJ1-5; maybe TRBD1 (5 bases). The germline CDR1 and CDR2 sequences are MNHEY and SVGAGI. The CDR3 is 13 amino acids. Trimming left V 4 bases short and J 6 bases short, with 10 bases between. The CDR3 loop is CASSWGGGQPQHF. The CDR3 DNA reads as TGTGCCAGCAGTTGGGGTGGGGGTCAGCCCCAGCATTTT.

The chain employs TRBV4-3 and TRBJ1-2; D unclear. Trimming cost V 0 bases and J 6 bases, with 11 bases left between them. The CDR3 spans 14 residues. The germline CDR1 and CDR2 sequences are LGHNA and YSLEER. CDR3 residues: CASSQEARRDGYTF. As DNA, the CDR3 is TGCGCCAGCAGCCAAGAGGCCCGTCGGGATGGCTACACCTTC.